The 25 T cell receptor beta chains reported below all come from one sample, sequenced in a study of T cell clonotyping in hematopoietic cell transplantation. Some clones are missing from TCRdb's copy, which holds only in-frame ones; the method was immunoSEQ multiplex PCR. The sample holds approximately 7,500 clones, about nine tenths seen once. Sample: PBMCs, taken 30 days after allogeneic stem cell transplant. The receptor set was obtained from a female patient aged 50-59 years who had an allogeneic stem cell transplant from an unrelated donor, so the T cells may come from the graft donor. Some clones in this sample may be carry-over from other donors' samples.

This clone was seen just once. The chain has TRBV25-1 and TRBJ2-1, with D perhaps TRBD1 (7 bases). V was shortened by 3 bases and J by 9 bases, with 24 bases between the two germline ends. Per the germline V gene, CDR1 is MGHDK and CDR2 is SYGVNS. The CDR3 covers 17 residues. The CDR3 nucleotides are TGTGCCAGCAGTGAGGCAGGGGGGCGCCCCAGGGTAGGTGAGCAGTTCTTC. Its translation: CASSEAGGRPRVGEQFF.

CDR3 sequence (DNA): TGTGCCATCAGTGAGGAGGGGAATCTACGAAAACTGTTTTTT. Translated, it gives CAISEEGNLRKLFF. V and J are TRBV10-3 and TRBJ1-4; D possibly corresponds to TRBD1 (5 bases). With 2 bases removed from V and 10 bases from J, the gap between germline ends came to 14 bases. The CDR3 sequence is 14 residues long. The V gene's germline CDR1 is ENHRY and CDR2 SYGVKD.

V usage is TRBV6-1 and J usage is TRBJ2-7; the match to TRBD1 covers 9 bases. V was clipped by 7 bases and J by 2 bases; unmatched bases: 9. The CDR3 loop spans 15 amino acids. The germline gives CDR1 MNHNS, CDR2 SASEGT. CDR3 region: CASTRDRDSTYEQYF. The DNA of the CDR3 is TGTGCCAGCACGAGGGACAGGGACTCAACCTACGAGCAGTACTTC.

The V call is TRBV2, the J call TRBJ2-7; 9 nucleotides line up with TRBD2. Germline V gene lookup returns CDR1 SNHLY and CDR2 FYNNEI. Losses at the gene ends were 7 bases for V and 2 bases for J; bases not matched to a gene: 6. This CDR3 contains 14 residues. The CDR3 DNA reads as TGTGCCAGCACGCTAGCGGGGACGACCTACGAGCAGTACTTC. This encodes CASTLAGTTYEQYF.

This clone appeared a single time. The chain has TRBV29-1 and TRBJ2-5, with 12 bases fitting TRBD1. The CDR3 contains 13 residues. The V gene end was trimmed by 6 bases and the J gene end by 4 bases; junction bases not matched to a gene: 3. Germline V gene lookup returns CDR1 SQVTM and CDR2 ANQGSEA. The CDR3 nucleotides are TGCAGCGTAGGGACAGGGGGCGTAGAGACCCAGTACTTC. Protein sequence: CSVGTGGVETQYF.

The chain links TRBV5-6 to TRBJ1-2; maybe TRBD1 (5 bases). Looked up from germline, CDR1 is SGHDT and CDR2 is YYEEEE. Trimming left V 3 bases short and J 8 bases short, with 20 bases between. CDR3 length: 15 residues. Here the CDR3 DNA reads TGTGCCAGCAGCTCCGGCGGAAGGGGAGGATGGGGCTACACCTTC. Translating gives CASSSGGRGGWGYTF.

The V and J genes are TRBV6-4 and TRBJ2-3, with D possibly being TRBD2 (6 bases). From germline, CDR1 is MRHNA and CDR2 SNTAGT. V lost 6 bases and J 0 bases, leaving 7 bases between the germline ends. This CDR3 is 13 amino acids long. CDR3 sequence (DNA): TGTGCCAGCAGCAGCGGGAGCACAGATACGCAGTATTTT. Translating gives CASSSGSTDTQYF.

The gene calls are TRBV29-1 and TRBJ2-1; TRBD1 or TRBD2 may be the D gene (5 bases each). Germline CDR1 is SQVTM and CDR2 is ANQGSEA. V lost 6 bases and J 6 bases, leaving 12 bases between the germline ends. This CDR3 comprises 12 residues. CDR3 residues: CSVLGEVNEQFF. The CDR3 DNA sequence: TGCAGCGTGCTGGGGGAAGTCAATGAGCAGTTCTTC.

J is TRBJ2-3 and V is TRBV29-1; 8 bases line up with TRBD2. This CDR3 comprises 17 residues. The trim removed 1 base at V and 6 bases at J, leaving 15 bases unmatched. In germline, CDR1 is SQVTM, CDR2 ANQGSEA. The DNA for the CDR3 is TGCAGCGTTGAAGCTTTGGGTAGCGGGGTTGCATCCGATACGCAGTATTTT. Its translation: CSVEALGSGVASDTQYF.

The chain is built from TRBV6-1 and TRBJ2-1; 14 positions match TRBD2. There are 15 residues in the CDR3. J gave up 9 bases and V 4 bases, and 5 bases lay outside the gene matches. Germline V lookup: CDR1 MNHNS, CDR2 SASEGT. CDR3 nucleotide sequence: TGTGCCAGCAGTGTAGGGACTAGCGGGAGTAGTGAGCAGTTCTTC. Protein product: CASSVGTSGSSEQFF.

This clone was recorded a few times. CDR3 DNA: TGTGCCAGCAGCTTATTATGGACTACCTCCTACGAGCAGTACTTC. The encoded protein is CASSLLWTTSYEQYF. V usage is TRBV7-8 and J usage is TRBJ2-7; D is perhaps TRBD2 (6 bases). In germline, CDR1 is SGHVS, CDR2 FQNEAQ. Trimming stripped 2 bases from V and 0 bases from J, with 11 bases between. The CDR3 is 15 residues long.

The CDR3 DNA follows: TGCAGCGTTGGAAAGGACAGCCCTTCTTTCAACACTGAAGCTTTCTTT. Translated, it gives CSVGKDSPSFNTEAFF. The V call is TRBV29-1, the J call TRBJ1-1, with D perhaps matching TRBD1 (6 bases). V lost 4 bases and J lost 2, with 20 bases in between. The CDR3 runs 16 residues. Germline V gene data show CDR1 as SQVTM and CDR2 as ANQGSEA.

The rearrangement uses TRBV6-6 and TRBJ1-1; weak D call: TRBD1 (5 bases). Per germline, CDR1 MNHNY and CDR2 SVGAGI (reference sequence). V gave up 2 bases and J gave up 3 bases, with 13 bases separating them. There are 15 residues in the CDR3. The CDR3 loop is CASSYGQGGDTEAFF. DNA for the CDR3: TGTGCCAGCAGTTACGGGCAGGGTGGCGACACTGAAGCTTTCTTT.

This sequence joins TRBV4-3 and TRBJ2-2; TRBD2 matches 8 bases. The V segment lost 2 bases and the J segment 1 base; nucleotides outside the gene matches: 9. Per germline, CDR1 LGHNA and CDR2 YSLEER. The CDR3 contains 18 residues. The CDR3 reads CASSQSVREGLNTGELFF. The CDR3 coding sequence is TGCGCCAGCAGCCAAAGCGTACGGGAGGGCCTGAACACCGGGGAGCTGTTTTTT.

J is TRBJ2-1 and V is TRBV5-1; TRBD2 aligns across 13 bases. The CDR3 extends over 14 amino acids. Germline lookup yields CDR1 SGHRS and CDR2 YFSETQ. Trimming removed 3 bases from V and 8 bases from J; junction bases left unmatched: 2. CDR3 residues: CASSSLAGGHEQFF. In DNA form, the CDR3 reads TGCGCCAGCAGCTCACTAGCGGGAGGGCATGAGCAGTTCTTC.

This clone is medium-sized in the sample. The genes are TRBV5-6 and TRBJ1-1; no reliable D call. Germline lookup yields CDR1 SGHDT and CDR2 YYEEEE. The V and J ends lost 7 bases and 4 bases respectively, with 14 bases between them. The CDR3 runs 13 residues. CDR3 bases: TGTGCCAGCGCCCCCTGGGGTCCCACTGAAGCTTTCTTT. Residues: CASAPWGPTEAFF. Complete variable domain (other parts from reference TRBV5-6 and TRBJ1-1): DAGVTQSPTHLIKTRGQQVTLRCSPKSGHDTVSWYQQALGQGPQFIFQYYEEEERQRGNFPDRFSGHQFPNYSSELNVNALLLGDSALYLCASAPWGPTEAFFGQGTRLTVV.

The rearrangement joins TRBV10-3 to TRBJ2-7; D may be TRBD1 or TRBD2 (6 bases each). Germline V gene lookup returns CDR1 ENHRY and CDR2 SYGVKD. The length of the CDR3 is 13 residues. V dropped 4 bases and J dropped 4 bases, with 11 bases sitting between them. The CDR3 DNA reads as TGTGCCATCAGTGTTAGGGGGGATTACGAGCAGTACGTC. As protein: CAISVRGDYEQYV.

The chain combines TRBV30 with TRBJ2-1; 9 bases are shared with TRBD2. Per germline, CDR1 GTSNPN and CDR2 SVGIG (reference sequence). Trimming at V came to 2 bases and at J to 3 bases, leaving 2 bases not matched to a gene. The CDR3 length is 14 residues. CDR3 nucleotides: TGTGCCTGGAGTTCGACTAGCGGCTACAATGAGCAGTTCTTC. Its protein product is CAWSSTSGYNEQFF.

CDR3 DNA sequence: TGTGCCAGTAGTATACCTACCGGGACTTTCAATGAGCAGTTCTTC. The encoded protein is CASSIPTGTFNEQFF. The V and J genes are TRBV19 and TRBJ2-1; D is perhaps TRBD2 (6 bases). V was pared by 2 bases and J by 6 bases, with 14 bases between. Germline values: CDR1 LNHDA, CDR2 SQIVND (reference sequence). CDR3 size: 15 residues.

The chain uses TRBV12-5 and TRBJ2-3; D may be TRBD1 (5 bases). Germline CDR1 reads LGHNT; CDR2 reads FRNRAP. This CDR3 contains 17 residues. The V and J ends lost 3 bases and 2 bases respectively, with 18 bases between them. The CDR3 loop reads CASGFPDSNKNTDTQYF. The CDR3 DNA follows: TGTGCTAGTGGTTTTCCTGACAGCAACAAAAACACAGATACGCAGTATTTT.

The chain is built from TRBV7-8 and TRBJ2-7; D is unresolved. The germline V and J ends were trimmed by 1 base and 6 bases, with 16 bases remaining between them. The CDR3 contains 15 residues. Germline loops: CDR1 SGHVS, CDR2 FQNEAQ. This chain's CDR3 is CASSLGASFRLEQYF. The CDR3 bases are TGTGCCAGCAGCTTAGGGGCGAGTTTCCGCCTCGAGCAGTACTTC. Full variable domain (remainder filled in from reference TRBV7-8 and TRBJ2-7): GAGVSQSPRYKVAKRGQDVALRCDPISGHVSLFWYQQALGQGPEFLTYFQNEAQLDKSGLPSDRFFAERPEGSVSTLKIQRTQQEDSAVYLCASSLGASFRLEQYFGPGTRLTVT.

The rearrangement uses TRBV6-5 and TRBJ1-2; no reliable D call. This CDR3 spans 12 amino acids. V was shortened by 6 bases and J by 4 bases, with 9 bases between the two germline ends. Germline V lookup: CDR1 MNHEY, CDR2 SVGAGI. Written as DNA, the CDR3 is TGTGCCAGCAGGAGACGGGGCTATGGCTACACCTTC. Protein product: CASRRRGYGYTF.

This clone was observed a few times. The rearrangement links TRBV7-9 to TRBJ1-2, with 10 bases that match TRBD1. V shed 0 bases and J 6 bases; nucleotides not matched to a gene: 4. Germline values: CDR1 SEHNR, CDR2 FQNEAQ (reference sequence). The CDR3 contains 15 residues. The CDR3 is CASSLAPGQGDGYTF. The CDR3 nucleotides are TGTGCCAGCAGCTTAGCCCCTGGACAGGGGGATGGCTACACCTTC.

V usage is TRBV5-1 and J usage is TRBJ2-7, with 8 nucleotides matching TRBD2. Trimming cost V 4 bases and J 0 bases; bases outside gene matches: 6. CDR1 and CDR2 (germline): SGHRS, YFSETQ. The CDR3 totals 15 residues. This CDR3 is CASSPGGGLSYEQYF. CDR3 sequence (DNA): TGCGCCAGCAGCCCGGGAGGGGGTCTCTCCTACGAGCAGTACTTC.

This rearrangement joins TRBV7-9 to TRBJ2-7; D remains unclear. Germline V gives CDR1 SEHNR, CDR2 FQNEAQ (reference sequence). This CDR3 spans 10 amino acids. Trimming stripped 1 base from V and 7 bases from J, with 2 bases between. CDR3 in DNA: TGTGCCAGCAGCTTAGATGAGCAGTACTTC. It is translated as CASSLDEQYF.